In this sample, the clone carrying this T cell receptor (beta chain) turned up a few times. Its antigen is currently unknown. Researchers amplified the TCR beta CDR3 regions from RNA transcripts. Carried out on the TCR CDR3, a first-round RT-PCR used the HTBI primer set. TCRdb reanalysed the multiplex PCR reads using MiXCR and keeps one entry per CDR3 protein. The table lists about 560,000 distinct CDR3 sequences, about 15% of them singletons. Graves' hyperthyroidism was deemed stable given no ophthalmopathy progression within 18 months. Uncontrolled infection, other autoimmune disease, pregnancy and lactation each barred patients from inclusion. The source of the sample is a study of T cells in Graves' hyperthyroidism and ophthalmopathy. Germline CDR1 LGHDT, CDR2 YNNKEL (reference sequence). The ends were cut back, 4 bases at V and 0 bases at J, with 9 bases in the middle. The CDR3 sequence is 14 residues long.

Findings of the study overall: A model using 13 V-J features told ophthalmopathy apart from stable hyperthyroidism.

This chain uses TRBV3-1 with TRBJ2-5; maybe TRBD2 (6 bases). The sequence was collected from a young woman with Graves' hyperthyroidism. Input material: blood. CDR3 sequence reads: CASSLGLNQETQYF. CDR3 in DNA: TGTGCCAGCAGCCTCGGACTAAACCAAGAGACCCAGTACTTC.